The clone carrying this T cell receptor (beta chain) was recorded a few times. The entry originates in a study of beta chain features in type 1 diabetes. CDR1 is SEHNR and CDR2 is FQNEAQ in the germline V gene (reference sequence). This CDR3 has 17 amino acids. The trim removed 5 bases at V and 2 bases at J, leaving 12 bases unmatched. Every bit of the isolated RNA underwent reverse transcription, so sequencing read expressed TCRB transcripts. Clones were sequenced by immunoSEQ multiplex PCR, and TCRdb holds only the in-frame ones, with some missing. Of under 250,000 clones listed, about 26% were seen once; the top ten hold 3.5% to 4%.

The clonotype was recovered from a man aged 25 to 45 in good health. The gene calls are TRBV7-9 and TRBJ2-1; TRBD1 agrees at 7 bases. Sequenced input: central memory CD4+ T cells from blood. CDR3: CASSLAAGGFPYNEQFF. The DNA of the CDR3 is TGTGCCAGCAGCCTCGCAGCAGGGGGTTTTCCCTACAATGAGCAGTTCTTC.